The clone carrying this T cell receptor (beta chain) has at least ten counts. The antigen is not known. Molecular barcoded adaptors covering alpha/delta and beta/gamma chains were used on roughly 400 ng RNA. TCRdb called the reads again in MiXCR, with one record for every CDR3 protein. The data show 15,000 to 20,000 distinct CDR3 sequences, approximately 20% seen once. The data are from a study of read filtering for tumor transcriptome and immune sequencing. About the research overall: 8 patients were R-ISS I, roughly 17 were R-ISS II, 6 or 7 were R-ISS III. RNA-seq yielded only 85 to 1273 TCR reads, IR-seq about 4.05 to 11 million.

The study, taken as a whole, reports: The sorted CD138-negative fraction was a mixed bone marrow immune population, not purified T cells.

Germline-derived CDR1 and CDR2 are SGHDN and FVKESK. There are 12 residues in the CDR3. The V end was cut by 1 base, the J end by 4 bases, with 4 bases between. The genes are TRBV14 and TRBJ1-2; D gene uncertain. The specimen was a population of CD138-negative cells sorted from bone marrow. The receptor was isolated from a donor older than 35 with multiple myeloma. Here the CDR3 reads CASSQASYGYTF. DNA of the CDR3: TGTGCCAGCAGCCAAGCCAGCTATGGCTACACCTTC. Full variable domain (rest looked up from reference TRBV14 and TRBJ1-2): EAGVTQFPSHSVIEKGQTVTLRCDPISGHDNLYWYRRVMGKEIKFLLHFVKESKQDESGMPNNRFLAERTGGTYSTLKVQPAELEDSGVYFCASSQASYGYTFGSGTRLTVV.